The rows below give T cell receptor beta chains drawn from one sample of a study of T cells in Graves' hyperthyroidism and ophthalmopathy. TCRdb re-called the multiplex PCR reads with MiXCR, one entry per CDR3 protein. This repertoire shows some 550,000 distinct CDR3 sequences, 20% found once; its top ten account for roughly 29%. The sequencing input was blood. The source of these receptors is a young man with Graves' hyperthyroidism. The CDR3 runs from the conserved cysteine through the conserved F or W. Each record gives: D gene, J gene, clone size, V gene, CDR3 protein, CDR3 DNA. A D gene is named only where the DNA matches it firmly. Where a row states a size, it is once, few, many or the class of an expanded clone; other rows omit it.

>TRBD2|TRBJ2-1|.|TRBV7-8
CASSHQRGYRGKQFF
TGTGCCAGCAGCCACCAGCGGGGGTACAGAGGGAAGCAGTTCTTC
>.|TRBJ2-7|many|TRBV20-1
CSARRWRGLSYEQYF
TGCAGTGCCCGGAGGTGGCGGGGGCTCTCCTACGAGCAGTACTTC
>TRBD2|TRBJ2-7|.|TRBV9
CASSVTGGGDPREQYF
TGTGCCAGCAGCGTTACGGGCGGGGGGGACCCTAGGGAGCAGTACTTC
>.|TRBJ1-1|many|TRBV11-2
CASRKIIPTEAFF
TGTGCCAGCCGCAAAATCATCCCCACTGAAGCTTTCTTT
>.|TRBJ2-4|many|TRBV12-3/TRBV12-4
CASRMTAKNIQYF
TGTGCCAGCAGAATGACAGCTAAAAACATTCAGTACTTC
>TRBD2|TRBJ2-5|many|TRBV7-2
CASTGGSRKETQYF
TGTGCCAGCACCGGGGGGTCGAGGAAAGAGACCCAGTACTTC
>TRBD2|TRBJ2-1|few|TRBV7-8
CASSLGTSGGASYNEQFF
TGTGCCAGCAGCTTAGGTACTAGCGGGGGGGCCTCCTACAATGAGCAGTTCTTC
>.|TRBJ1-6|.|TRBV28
CASTVGGNSPLHF
TGTGCCAGCACGGTAGGAGGCAATTCACCCCTCCACTTT
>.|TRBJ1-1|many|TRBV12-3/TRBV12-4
CASSHPTRANTEAFF
TGTGCCAGCAGCCACCCGACCAGGGCGAACACTGAAGCTTTCTTT
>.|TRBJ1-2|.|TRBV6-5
CASSYSTENYGYTF
TGTGCCAGCAGTTACTCGACGGAGAACTATGGCTACACCTTC
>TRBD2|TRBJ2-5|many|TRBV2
CASSEQLAGGETQYF
TGTGCCAGCAGTGAGCAACTAGCGGGGGGGGAGACCCAGTACTTC
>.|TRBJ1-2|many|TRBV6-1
CASSDPTGGDYGYTF
TGTGCCAGCAGTGATCCGACAGGAGGGGACTATGGCTACACCTTC